This TCR beta chain is from a study of cytomegalovirus exposure and HLA in healthy donors. Study observations and caveats: According to a subsequent analysis, TCR clusters identified in the first cohort showed a tendency to co-occur across the 100 to 150 validation repertoires.

Of note for this clone: Its cognate antigen is unknown.

Generated by immunoSEQ multiplex PCR, the TCRdb table keeps only in-frame clones and is missing some. The top ten hold 1.5% to 2.5% of the sample, which has some 240,000 clones, around 90% seen once. This clonotype was obtained from a woman under 30 in good health and CMV-seropositive. The sample comprised PBMCs.

CDR3 sequence reads: CASSPGTSGSEQFF. In DNA, the CDR3 is TGCGCCAGCAGCCCCGGGACTAGCGGGAGTGAGCAGTTCTTC. The chain has TRBV5-1 and TRBJ2-1, with TRBD2 matching 14 bases. Germline CDR1 reads SGHRS; CDR2 reads YFSETQ. The CDR3 is 14 residues long. The J segment lost 9 bases and the V segment lost 4 bases, leaving 3 bases of the junction unmatched.